This T cell receptor (beta chain) derives from a study of cytomegalovirus exposure and HLA in healthy donors. Whole-study results and caveats: In vitro, a few CMV-associated chains proved specific for CMV antigens. Cytomegalovirus status, reportedly, was diagnosed with high specificity and sensitivity by the classifier. The listing of 160 or so TCR beta chains classed them as cytomegalovirus-associated.

The CDR3 consists of 14 residues. Trimming took 2 bases from V and 5 from J; bases not matched to a gene: 2. Per germline, CDR1 KGHSH and CDR2 LQKENI. Repertoires were generated with immunoSEQ multiplex PCR, while TCRdb's copy carries only in-frame clones and drops some. The profile covers roughly 120,000 clones, with around 94% appearing a single time and more than 0.9% taken by the ten largest. A remark on this clone: No antigen is known for it.

The receptor was derived from a woman between 18 and 30 years old in good health and CMV-seronegative. The material sequenced was PBMCs. The chain joins TRBV18 to TRBJ2-3, with 9 bases aligning to TRBD2. The CDR3: CASSPAGGGDTQYF. CDR3 in DNA: TGTGCCAGCTCACCAGCGGGAGGGGGAGATACGCAGTATTTT.